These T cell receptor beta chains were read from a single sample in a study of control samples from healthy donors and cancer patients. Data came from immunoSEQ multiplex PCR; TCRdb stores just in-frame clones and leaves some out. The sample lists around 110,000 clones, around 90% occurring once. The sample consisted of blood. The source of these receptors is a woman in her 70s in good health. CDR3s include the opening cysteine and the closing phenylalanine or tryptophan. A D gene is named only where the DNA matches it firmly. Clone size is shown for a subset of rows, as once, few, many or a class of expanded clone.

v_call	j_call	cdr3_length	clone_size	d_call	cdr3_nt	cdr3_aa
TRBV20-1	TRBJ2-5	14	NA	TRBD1	TGCAGTGCTAGTGGTCGGGGACAGAAAGAGACCCAGTACTTC	CSASGRGQKETQYF
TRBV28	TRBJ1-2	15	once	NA	TGTGCCAGCAGTTTAGCCGGCAGAGCTAACTATGGCTACACCTTC	CASSLAGRANYGYTF
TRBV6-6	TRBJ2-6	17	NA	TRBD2	TGTGCCAGCAGTCAGACTAGCCCCGTCTCTGGGGCCAACGTCCTGACTTTC	CASSQTSPVSGANVLTF
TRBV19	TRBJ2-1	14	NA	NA	TGTGCCAGTAGTCCCTGGCAGGTAGGTAGAGAGCAGTTCTTC	CASSPWQVGREQFF
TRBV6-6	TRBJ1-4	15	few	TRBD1	TGTGCCAGCAGTGATACAACAGGGGCGGGAGAAAAACTGTTTTTT	CASSDTTGAGEKLFF
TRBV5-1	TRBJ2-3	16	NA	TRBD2	TGCGCCAGCAGGGCCCAACTAGCGGACCCCACAGATACGCAGTATTTT	CASRAQLADPTDTQYF
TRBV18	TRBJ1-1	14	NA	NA	TGTGCCAGCTCACCCTTGGGGGAGGACACTGAAGCTTTCTTT	CASSPLGEDTEAFF
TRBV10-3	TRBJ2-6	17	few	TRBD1	TGTGCCATCAGGCCGGGACAGGGGGCGGGTGGGGCCAACGTCCTGACTTTC	CAIRPGQGAGGANVLTF
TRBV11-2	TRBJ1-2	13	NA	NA	TGTGCCAGCAGCCCGGGGGGGCCCTATGGCTACACCTTC	CASSPGGPYGYTF
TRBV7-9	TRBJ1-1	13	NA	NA	TGTGCCAGCAGCTCGACTGCTGAGTCTGAAGCTTTCTTT	CASSSTAESEAFF
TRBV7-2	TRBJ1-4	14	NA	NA	TGTGCCAGCAGCTTCTCTGCAACTAATGAAAAACTGTTTTTT	CASSFSATNEKLFF
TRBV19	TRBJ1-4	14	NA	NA	TGTGCCAGTAGTAACGAGGGAACTAATGAAAAACTGTTTTTT	CASSNEGTNEKLFF
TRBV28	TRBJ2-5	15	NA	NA	TGTGCCAGCAGTTTTGGTGCGGGTTTGGGTGAGACCCAGTACTTC	CASSFGAGLGETQYF
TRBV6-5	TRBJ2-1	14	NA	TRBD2	TGTGCCAGCATTGGGACTAGCGGGGGTGGTGAGCAGTTCTTC	CASIGTSGGGEQFF
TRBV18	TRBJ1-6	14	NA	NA	TGTGCCAGCTCACCCGGCAGGGGTAATTCACCCCTCCACTTT	CASSPGRGNSPLHF
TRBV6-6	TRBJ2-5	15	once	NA	TGTGCCAGCAGTTACTCTGGGGGCGTTGGGGGGACCCAGTACTTC	CASSYSGGVGGTQYF
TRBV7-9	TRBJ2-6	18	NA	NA	TGTGCCAGCAGCTCCCAGGCCCGGGTCCTCTCTGGGGCCAACGTCCTGACTTTC	CASSSQARVLSGANVLTF
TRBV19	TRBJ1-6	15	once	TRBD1	TGTGCCAGTAGTATTCTGGCAGGGGGAGATTCACCCCTCCACTTT	CASSILAGGDSPLHF
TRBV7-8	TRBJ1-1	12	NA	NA	TGTGCCAGCAGCCCCGCGCTCACTGAAGCTTTCTTT	CASSPALTEAFF
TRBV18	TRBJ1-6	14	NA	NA	TGTGCCAGCTCACTAGCAGCCACTAATTCACCCCTCCACTTT	CASSLAATNSPLHF
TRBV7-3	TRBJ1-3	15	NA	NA	TGTGCCAGCAGCTTCGACAGGAGCTCTGGAAACACCATATATTTT	CASSFDRSSGNTIYF
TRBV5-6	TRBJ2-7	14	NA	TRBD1	TGTGCCAGCAGCCCCCGGGACAGAGCCTACGAGCAGTACTTC	CASSPRDRAYEQYF
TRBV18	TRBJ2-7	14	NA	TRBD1	TGTGCCAGCTCACTTAGACAGGGTTCGGGCGAGCAGTACTTC	CASSLRQGSGEQYF
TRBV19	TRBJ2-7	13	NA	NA	TGTGCCAGTAGTATAGGGACAGACTACGAGCAGTACTTC	CASSIGTDYEQYF
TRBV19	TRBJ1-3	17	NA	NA	TGTGCCAGTAGTGGGCTGGACAGTGCCCTTTCTGGAAACACCATATATTTT	CASSGLDSALSGNTIYF
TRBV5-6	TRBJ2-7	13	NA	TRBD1	TGTGCCAGCAGCTACGGGACAGACTACGAGCAGTACTTC	CASSYGTDYEQYF
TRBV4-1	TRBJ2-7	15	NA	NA	TGCGCCAGCAGCCAAGTGCTGGGGCCGGTATACGAGCAGTACTTC	CASSQVLGPVYEQYF
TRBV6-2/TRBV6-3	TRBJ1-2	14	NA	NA	TGTGCCAGCAGCTCTCAACAGGGCCTTTTCGGCTACACCTTC	CASSSQQGLFGYTF
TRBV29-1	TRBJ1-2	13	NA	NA	TGCAGCGTTGGTTCGGGGCTAAACTATGGCTACACCTTC	CSVGSGLNYGYTF
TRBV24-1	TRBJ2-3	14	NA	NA	TGTGCCACCAGTGATCGGACCAGCACAGATACGCAGTATTTT	CATSDRTSTDTQYF
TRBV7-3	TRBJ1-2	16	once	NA	TGTGCCAGCAGCTTAAACCCCGGCAGGGTTGGCTATGGCTACACCTTC	CASSLNPGRVGYGYTF
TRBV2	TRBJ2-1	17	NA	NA	TGTGCCAGCAGGGGGACGGGACAAGGGACCTCCTACAATGAGCAGTTCTTC	CASRGTGQGTSYNEQFF
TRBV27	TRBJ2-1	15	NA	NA	TGTGCCAGCAGTTTACAGGGGATGGCCTACAATGAGCAGTTCTTC	CASSLQGMAYNEQFF
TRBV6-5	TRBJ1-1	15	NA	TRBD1	TGTGCCAGCAGTTACGGCAGGGGGCGCGGCACTGAAGCTTTCTTT	CASSYGRGRGTEAFF
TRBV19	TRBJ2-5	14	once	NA	TGTGCCAGTAGTATACAGCCGGGGCGAGAGACCCAGTACTTC	CASSIQPGRETQYF
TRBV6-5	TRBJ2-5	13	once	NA	TGTGCCAGCAGCGAGGGACCCCAAGAGACCCAGTACTTC	CASSEGPQETQYF
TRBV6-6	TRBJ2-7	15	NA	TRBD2	TGTGCCAGCAGACCAACTAGCGGGGGATCCTACGAGCAGTACTTC	CASRPTSGGSYEQYF
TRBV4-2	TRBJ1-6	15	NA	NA	TGTGCCAGCAGCCAGGAATTGCGGTCAAATTCACCCCTCCACTTT	CASSQELRSNSPLHF
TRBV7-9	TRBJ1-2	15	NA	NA	TGTGCCAGCAGCCCCCCGGCAGTCAGGGTAGAGGGCTACACCTTC	CASSPPAVRVEGYTF
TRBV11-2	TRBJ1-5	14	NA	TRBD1	TGTGCCAGCAGCGTGGGACAGACCTCGGGGCCCCAGCATTTT	CASSVGQTSGPQHF
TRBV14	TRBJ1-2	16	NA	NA	TGTGCCAGCAGCCAAGATTCCGGGGGCTCTAACTATGGCTACACCTTC	CASSQDSGGSNYGYTF
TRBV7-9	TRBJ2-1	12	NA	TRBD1	TGTGCCGGACAGGGCCCCTACAATGAGCAGTTCTTC	CAGQGPYNEQFF
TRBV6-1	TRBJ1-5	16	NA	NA	TGTGCCAGCAGTGAATTGGTTGTTTGGAGCAATCAGCCCCAGCATTTT	CASSELVVWSNQPQHF
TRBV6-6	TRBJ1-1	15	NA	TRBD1	TGTGCCAGCAGTTACGGGGACAGGGCAGGCGGTGAAGCTTTCTTT	CASSYGDRAGGEAFF
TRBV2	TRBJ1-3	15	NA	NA	TGTGCCAGCAGTGAATTTAGTGGCTCTGGAAACACCATATATTTT	CASSEFSGSGNTIYF
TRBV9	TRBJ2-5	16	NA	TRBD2	TGTGCCAGCAGCGTAGCGACGTGGGGAGGGCAAGAGACCCAGTACTTC	CASSVATWGGQETQYF
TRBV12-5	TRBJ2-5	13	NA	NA	TGTGCTAGTGGTTTGGCCCGTGTTGAGACCCAGTACTTC	CASGLARVETQYF
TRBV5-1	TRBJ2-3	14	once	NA	TGCGCCAGCAAGCCCCCCGAGGGGGCAGATACGCAGTATTTT	CASKPPEGADTQYF
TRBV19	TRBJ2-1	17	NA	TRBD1	TGTGCCACTCGGGACAGGGGGCGGGGGAGCTCCTACAATGAGCAGTTCTTC	CATRDRGRGSSYNEQFF
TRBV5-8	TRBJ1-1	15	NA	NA	TGTGCCAGCAGCTTGGCCTGGGGCCGGAACACTGAAGCTTTCTTT	CASSLAWGRNTEAFF
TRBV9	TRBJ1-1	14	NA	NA	TGTGCCAGCAGCGTAGGCAGCATGAACACTGAAGCTTTCTTT	CASSVGSMNTEAFF
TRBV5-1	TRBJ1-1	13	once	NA	TGCGCCAGCAGCCCACAGGGGAACACTGAAGCTTTCTTT	CASSPQGNTEAFF
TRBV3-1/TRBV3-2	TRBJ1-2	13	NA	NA	TGTGCCAGCAGCCCGCGGGGGGGCCTTGGCTACACCTTC	CASSPRGGLGYTF
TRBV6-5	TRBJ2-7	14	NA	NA	TGTGCCAGCAGTTACGGTGGCACATCCTACGAGCAGTACTTC	CASSYGGTSYEQYF
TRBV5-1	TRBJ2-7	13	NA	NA	TGCGCCAGCAGCTTGGGCAGGTTCAACGAGCAGTACTTC	CASSLGRFNEQYF
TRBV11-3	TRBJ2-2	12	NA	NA	TGTGCCAGCAGCTTTTCCACCGGGGAGCTGTTTTTT	CASSFSTGELFF
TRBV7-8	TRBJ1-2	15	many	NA	TGTGCCAGCAGCTTAGTGACTACCCTCAACTATGGCTACACCTTC	CASSLVTTLNYGYTF
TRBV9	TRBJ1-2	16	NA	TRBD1	TGTGCCAGCTCTTTTCGTCCGGGACAGGGGGGCGGAGGCTACACCTTC	CASSFRPGQGGGGYTF
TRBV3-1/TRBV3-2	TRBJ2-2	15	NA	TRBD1	TGTGCCAGCAGCCACGGGGACAGAAACACCGGGGAGCTGTTTTTT	CASSHGDRNTGELFF
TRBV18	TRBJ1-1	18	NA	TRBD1	TGTGCCAGCTCACCGTTACAGGACAGGGGGCTTTTGAACACTGAAGCTTTCTTT	CASSPLQDRGLLNTEAFF